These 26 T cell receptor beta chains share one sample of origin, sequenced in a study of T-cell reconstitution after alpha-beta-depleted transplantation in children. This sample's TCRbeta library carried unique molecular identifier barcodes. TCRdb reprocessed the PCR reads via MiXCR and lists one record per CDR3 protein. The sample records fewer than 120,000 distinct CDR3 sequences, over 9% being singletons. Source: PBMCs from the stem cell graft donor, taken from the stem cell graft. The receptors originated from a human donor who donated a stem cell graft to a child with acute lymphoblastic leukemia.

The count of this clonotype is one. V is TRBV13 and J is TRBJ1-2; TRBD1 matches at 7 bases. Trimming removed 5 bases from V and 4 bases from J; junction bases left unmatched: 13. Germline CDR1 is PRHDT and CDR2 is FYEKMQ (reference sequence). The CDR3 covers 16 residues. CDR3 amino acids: CASSRQGKTGSYGYTF. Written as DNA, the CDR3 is TGTGCCAGCAGCCGACAGGGAAAGACGGGTAGCTATGGCTACACCTTC. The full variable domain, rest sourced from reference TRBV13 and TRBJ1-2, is AAGVIQSPRHLIKEKRETATLKCYPIPRHDTVYWYQQGPGQDPQFLISFYEKMQSDKGSIPDRFSAQQFSDYHSELNMSSLELGDSALYFCASSRQGKTGSYGYTFGSGTRLTVV.

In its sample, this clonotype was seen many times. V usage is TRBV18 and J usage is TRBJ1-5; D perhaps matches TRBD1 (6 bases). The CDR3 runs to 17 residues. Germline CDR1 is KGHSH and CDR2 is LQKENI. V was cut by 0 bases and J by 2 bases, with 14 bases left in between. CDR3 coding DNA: TGTGCCAGCTCACCACCGGGGGGCTATGAACGCAATCAGCCCCAGCATTTT. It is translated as CASSPPGGYERNQPQHF. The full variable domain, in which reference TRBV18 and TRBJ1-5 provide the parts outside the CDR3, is NAGVMQNPRHLVRRRGQEARLRCSPMKGHSHVYWYRQLPEEGLKFMVYLQKENIIDESGMPKERFSAEFPKEGPSILRIQQVVRGDSAAYFCASSPPGGYERNQPQHFGDGTRLSIL.

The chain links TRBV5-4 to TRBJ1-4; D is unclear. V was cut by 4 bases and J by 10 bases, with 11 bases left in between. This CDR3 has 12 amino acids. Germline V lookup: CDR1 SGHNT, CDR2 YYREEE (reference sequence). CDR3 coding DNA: TGTGCCAGCAGCGCACCGGAGGGAAAACTGTTTTTT. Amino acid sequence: CASSAPEGKLFF.

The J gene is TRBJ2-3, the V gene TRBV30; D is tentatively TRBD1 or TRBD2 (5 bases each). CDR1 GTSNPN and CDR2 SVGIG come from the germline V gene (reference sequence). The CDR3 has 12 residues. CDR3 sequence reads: CAAEGTGDTQYF. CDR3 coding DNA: TGTGCGGCCGAGGGGACGGGAGATACGCAGTATTTT.

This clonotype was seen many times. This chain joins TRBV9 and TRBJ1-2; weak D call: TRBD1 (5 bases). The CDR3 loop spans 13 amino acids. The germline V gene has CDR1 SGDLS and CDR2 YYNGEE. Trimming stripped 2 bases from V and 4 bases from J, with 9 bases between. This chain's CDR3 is CASSVQGSYGYTF. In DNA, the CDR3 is TGTGCCAGCAGCGTCCAGGGTAGCTATGGCTACACCTTC.

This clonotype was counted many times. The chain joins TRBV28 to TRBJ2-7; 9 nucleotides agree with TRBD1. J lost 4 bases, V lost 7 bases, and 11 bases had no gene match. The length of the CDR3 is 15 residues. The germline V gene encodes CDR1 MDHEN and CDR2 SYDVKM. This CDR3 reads CASISSGTGSYEQYF. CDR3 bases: TGTGCCAGCATCTCCTCCGGGACAGGGAGTTACGAGCAGTACTTC.

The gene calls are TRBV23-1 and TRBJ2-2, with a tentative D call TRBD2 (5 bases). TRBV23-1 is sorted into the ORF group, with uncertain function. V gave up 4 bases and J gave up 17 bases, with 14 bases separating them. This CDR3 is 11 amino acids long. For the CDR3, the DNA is TGCGCCAGCAGTCGGACCGGGATACGCTTTTTT. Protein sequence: CASSRTGIRFF.

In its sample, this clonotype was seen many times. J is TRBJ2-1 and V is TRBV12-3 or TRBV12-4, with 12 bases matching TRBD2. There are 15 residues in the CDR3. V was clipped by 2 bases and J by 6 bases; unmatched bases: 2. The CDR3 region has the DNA TGTGCCAGCAGTTTACAGACTAGCGGGAGCAATGAGCAGTTCTTC. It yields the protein CASSLQTSGSNEQFF.

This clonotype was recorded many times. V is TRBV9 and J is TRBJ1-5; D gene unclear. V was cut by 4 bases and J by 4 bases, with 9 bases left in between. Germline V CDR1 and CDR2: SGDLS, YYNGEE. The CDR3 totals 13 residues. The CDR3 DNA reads TGTGCCAGCAGCCCCCTAGGAAATCAGCCCCAGCATTTT. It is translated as CASSPLGNQPQHF.

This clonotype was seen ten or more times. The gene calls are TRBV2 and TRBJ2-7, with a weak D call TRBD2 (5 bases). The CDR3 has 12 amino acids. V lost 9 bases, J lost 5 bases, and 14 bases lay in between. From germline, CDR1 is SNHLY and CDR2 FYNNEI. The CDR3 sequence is CARRTLANEQYF. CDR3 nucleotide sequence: TGTGCCAGAAGGACTCTGGCCAACGAGCAGTACTTC.

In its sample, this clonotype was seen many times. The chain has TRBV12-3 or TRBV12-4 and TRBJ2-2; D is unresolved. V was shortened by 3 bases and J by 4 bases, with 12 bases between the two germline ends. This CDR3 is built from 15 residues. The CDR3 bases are TGTGCCAGCAGTTTCCGGCCGGGCCCCACCGGGGAGCTGTTTTTT. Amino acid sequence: CASSFRPGPTGELFF.

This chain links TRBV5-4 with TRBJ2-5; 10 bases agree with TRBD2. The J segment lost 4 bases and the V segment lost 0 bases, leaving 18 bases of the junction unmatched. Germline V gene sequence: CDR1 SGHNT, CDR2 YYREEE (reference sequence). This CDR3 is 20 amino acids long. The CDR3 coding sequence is TGTGCCAGCAGCTTGGGCCTGTGGAGCGGGAGGGATCCCTCCCCAGAGACCCAGTACTTC. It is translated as CASSLGLWSGRDPSPETQYF.

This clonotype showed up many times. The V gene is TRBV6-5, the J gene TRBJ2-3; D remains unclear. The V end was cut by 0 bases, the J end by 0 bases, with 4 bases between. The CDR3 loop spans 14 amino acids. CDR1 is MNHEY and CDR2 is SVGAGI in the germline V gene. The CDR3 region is CASSYSTSTDTQYF. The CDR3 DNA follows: TGTGCCAGCAGTTACTCGACTAGCACAGATACGCAGTATTTT.

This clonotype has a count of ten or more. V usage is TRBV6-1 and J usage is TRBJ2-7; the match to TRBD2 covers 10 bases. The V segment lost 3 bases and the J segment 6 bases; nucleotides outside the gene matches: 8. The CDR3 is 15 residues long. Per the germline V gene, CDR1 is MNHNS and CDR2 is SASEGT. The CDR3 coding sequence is TGTGCCAGCAGTGAGGTAATAGCGGGGGGAGGCGAGCAGTACTTC. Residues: CASSEVIAGGGEQYF.

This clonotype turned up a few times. The CDR3, as DNA: TGTGCCAGCAGTTCCAGGCGGGAGAGCACAGATACGCAGTATTTT. Translating it yields CASSSRRESTDTQYF. This rearrangement joins TRBV28 to TRBJ2-3, with TRBD2 matching over 7 bases. Germline V gives CDR1 MDHEN, CDR2 SYDVKM. The CDR3 runs 15 residues. V dropped 4 bases and J dropped 0; count of bases not matched to a gene: 4.

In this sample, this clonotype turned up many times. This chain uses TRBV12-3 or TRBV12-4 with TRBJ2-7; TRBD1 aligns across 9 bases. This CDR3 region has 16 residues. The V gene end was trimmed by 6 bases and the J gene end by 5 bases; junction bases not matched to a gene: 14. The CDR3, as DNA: TGTGCCAGCAGCCCTCCCTATGGGACAGGGTCTAACGAGCAGTACTTC. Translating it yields CASSPPYGTGSNEQYF.

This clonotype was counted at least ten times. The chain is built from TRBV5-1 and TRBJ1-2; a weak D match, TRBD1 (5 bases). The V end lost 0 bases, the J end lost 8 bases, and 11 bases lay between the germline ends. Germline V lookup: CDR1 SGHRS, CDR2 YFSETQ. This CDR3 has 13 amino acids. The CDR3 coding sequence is TGCGCCAGCAGCTTGGCGGGGGTTCAGGGCTACACCTTC. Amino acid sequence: CASSLAGVQGYTF.

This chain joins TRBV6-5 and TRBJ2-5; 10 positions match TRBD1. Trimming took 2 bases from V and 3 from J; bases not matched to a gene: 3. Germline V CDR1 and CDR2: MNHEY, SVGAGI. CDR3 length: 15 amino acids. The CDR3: CASSYGTGVKETQYF. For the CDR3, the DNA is TGTGCCAGCAGTTACGGGACAGGGGTGAAAGAGACCCAGTACTTC.

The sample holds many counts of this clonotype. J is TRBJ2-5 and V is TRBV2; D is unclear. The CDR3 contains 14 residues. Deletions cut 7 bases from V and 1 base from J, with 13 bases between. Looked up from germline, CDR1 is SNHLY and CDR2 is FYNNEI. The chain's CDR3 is CASILTDFQETQYF. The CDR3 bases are TGTGCCAGCATCTTGACCGATTTCCAAGAGACCCAGTACTTC. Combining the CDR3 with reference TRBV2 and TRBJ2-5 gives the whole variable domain EPEVTQTPSHQVTQMGQEVILRCVPISNHLYFYWYRQILGQKVEFLVSFYNNEISEKSEIFDDQFSVERPDGSNFTLKIRSTKLEDSAMYFCASILTDFQETQYFGPGTRLLVL.

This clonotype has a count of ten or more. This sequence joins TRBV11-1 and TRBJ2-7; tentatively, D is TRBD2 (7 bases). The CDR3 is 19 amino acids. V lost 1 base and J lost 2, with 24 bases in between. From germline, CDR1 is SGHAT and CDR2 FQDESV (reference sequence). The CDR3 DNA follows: TGTGCCAGCAGCTTAGTAGGGGGTCCAGCGGGGATACCCCCCTACGAGCAGTACTTC. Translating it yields CASSLVGGPAGIPPYEQYF.

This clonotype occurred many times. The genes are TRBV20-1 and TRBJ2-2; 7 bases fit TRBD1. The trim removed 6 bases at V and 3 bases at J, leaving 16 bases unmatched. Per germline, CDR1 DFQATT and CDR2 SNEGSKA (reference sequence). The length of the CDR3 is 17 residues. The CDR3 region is CSAKPYTGARDTGELFF. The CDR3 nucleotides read TGCAGTGCCAAACCTTATACAGGGGCCCGGGACACCGGGGAGCTGTTTTTT.

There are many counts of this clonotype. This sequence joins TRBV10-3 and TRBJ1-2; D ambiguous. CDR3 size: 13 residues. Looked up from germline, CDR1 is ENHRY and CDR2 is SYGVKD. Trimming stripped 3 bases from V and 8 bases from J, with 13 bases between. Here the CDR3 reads CAISDPDPGGYTF. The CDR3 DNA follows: TGTGCCATCAGTGACCCCGACCCCGGGGGCTACACCTTC.

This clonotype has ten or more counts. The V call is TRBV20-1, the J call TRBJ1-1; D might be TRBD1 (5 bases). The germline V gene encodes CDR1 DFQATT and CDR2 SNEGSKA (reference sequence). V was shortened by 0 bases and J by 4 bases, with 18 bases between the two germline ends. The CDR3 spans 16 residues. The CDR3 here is CSARDPSGEESTEAFF. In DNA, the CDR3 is TGCAGTGCTAGAGACCCGTCGGGGGAGGAGAGCACTGAAGCTTTCTTT.

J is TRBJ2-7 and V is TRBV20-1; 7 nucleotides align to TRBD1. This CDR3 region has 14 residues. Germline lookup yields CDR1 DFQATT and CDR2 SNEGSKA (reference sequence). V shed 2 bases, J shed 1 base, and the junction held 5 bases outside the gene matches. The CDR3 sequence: CSARLGQASYEQYF. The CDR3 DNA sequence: TGCAGTGCTAGACTCGGACAGGCTTCCTACGAGCAGTACTTC.

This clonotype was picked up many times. The CDR3 here is CASSLGPQGSGTDTQYF. CDR3 DNA sequence: TGCGCCAGCAGCTTGGGACCACAGGGAAGTGGGACAGATACGCAGTATTTT. The chain links TRBV5-1 to TRBJ2-3, with D tentatively TRBD1 (6 bases). CDR1 and CDR2 (germline): SGHRS, YFSETQ. The CDR3 contains 17 residues. V shed 0 bases and J shed 3 bases, with 17 bases lying between them.

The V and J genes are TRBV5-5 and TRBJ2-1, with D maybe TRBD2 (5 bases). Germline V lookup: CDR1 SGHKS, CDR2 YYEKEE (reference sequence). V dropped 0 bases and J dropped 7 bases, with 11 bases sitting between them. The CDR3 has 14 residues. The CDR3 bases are TGTGCCAGCAGCTTGGGGACGGAGGAGAATGAGCAGTTCTTC. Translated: CASSLGTEENEQFF. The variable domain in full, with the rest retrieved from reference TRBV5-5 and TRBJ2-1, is DAGVTQSPTHLIKTRGQQVTLRCSPISGHKSVSWYQQVLGQGPQFIFQYYEKEERGRGNFPDRFSARQFPNYSSELNVNALLLGDSALYLCASSLGTEENEQFFGPGTRLTVL.